Here is one TCR beta chain with its context. Its cognate antigen has yet to be identified. Within one base of it there is no much larger clone, and no base qualities were kept. The CDR3 goes from the cysteine to the phenylalanine over 15 residues. The sequence is cut down to CDR3 DNA, 45 bases in frame from base 1. The germline V gene supplies CDR1 SGHAT and CDR2 FQNNGV. At the junction V is shortened by 1 base and J by 5 bases, with 12 bases in between. Collaborating institutions collected whole blood in K2EDTA tubes following their own protocols. For TCRbeta analysis, collaborator samples were shipped as frozen whole blood, as isolated PBMCs, or as DNA extracted from either sample type. The data were taken from a study of blood T cell repertoires in COVID-19 (TCRdb year 2020). Concerning the study at large: The collaborator samples originated in the United States, Italy and Spain and spanned the acute and convalescent phases of COVID-19. A freely available public database, intended as a resource for researchers studying the immune response to SARS-CoV-2, is where the repertoires were released. The dataset comprised deeply sampled blood TCRbeta repertoires from subjects exposed to, actively infected with, or recovered from COVID-19. The samples were drawn from the first 160 participants of the ongoing ImmuneRACE study and from 950 to 1,500 subjects provided by 6 global collaborators. Sample metadata almost always included a de-identified subject ID, COVID-19 status, age in years and sex. HLA class I and class II types, where available, came from metadata supplied by the sample provider rather than from assay-based typing. The material from the prospective study consisted of cDNA or gDNA derived from T cells, B-cell-depleted T cells, or PBMCs. Results the study describes overall, beyond this receptor: Clinical and demographic metadata were provided uncurated, with the amount varying by source and participant.

The immunoSEQ Assay, a bias-controlled multiplex PCR, was used to amplify TCRbeta CDR3 regions from genomic DNA. In the original analysis: Nucleated cell counts per sample were estimated from amplification of reference gene primers within the assay. To quantify the absolute abundance of each unique TCRbeta CDR3 rearrangement, sequence reads were collapsed and filtered. For each sample, productive Simpson clonality was calculated as the square root of Simpson's diversity index over productive rearrangements. TCRdb limited this immuneACCESS table to in-frame rearrangements with V and J called. A share of clones is missing; checked studies link under half to unresolved V genes, and the rest is unexplained. V, J and clone size derive from that table, while D and trimming were established from the DNA sequence. In all, the sample holds some 120,000 clones, and about 86% of those were seen once. 3.8% of the sample comes from the top ten.

The origin of this receptor is a woman in her fifties or sixties with acute or convalescent COVID-19. The chain was built from TRBV11-2 and TRBJ2-1; the D region possibly corresponds to TRBD1 (6 bases align). Sequencing was done on a sample of peripheral blood. The DNA sequence is TGTGCCAGCAGCTTAGCCAGGGGTGAGGACAATGAGCAGTTCTTC. Its product reads: CASSLARGEDNEQFF. Reference TRBV11-2 and TRBJ2-1 genes cover what lies past the CDR3, so the full variable domain is EAGVAQSPRYKIIEKRQSVAFWCNPISGHATLYWYQQILGQGPKLLIQFQNNGVVDDSQLPKDRFSAERLKGVDSTLKIQPAKLEDSAVYLCASSLARGEDNEQFFGPGTRLTVL.